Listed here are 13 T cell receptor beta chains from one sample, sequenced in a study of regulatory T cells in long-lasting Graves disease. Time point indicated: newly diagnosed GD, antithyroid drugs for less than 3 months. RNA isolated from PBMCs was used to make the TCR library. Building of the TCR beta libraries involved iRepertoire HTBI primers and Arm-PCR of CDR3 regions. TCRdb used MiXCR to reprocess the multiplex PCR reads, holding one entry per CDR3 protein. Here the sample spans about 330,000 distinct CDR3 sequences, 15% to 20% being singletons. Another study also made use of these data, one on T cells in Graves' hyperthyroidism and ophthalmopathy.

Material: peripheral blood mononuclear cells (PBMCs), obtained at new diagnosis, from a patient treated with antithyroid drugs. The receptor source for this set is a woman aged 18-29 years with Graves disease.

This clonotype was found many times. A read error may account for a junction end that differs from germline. DNA of the CDR3: TGCGCCAGCAGCAGGGCGGCTAACTATGGCTACACCTTC. It is translated as CASSRAANYGYTF. The chain couples TRBV6-1 to TRBJ1-2, with a weak D call TRBD1 (5 bases). CDR3 length equals 13 residues. Germline CDR1 and CDR2: MNHNS and SASEGT.

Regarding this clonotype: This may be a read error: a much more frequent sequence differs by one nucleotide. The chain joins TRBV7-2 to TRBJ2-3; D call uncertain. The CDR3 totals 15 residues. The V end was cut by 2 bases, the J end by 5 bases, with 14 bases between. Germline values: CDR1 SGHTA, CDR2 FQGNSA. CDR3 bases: TGTGCCAGCAGCTTACAAAATATAAACATAGATACGCAGTATTTT. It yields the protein CASSLQNINIDTQYF. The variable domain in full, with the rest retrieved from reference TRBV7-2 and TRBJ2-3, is GAGVSQSPSNKVTEKGKDVELRCDPISGHTALYWYRQSLGQGLEFLIYFQGNSAPDKSGLPSDRFSAERTGGSVSTLTIQRTQQEDSAVYLCASSLQNINIDTQYFGPGTRLTVL.

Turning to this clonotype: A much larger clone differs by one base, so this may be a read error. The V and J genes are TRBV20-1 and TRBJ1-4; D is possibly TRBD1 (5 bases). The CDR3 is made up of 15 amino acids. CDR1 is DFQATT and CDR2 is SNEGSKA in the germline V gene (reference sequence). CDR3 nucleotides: TGCAGTGCTAGAGTGGGGCACGCAACTAATGAAAATCTGTTTTTT. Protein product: CSARVGHATNENLFF.

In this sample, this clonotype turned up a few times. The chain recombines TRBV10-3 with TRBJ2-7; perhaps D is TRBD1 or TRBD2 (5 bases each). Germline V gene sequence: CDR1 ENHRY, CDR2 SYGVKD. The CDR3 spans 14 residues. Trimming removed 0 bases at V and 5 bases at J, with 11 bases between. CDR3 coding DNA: TGTGCCATCAGTGAGTCCGAAGGGACCCACGAGCAGTACTTC. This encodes CAISESEGTHEQYF.

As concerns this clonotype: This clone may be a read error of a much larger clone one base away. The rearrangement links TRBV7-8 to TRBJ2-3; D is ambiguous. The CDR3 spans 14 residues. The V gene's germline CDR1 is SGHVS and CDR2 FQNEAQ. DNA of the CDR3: TGTGCCAGCAGCTTAGGAGAAATCACAGATACGCGGTATTTT. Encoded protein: CASSLGEITDTRYF.

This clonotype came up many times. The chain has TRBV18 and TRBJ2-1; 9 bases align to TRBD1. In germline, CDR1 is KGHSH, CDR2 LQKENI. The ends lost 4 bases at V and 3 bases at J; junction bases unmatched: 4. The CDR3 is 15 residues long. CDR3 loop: CASSRTGEDYNEQFF. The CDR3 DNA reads TGTGCCAGCTCACGGACAGGGGAGGACTACAATGAGCAGTTCTTC.

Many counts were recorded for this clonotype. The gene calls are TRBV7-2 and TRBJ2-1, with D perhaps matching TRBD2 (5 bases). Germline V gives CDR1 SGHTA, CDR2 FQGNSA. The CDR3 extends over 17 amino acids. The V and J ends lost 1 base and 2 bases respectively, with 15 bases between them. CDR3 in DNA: TGTGCCAGCAGCTTAGATCCCCGGCTAGCCACCTACAATGAGCAGTTCTTC. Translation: CASSLDPRLATYNEQFF.

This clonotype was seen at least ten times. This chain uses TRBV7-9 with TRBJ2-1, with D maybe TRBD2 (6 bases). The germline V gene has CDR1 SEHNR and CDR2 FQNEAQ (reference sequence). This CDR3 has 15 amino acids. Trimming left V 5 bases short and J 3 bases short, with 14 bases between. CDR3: CASSPPGLLYNEQFF. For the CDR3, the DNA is TGTGCCAGCAGCCCACCCGGACTACTCTACAATGAGCAGTTCTTC. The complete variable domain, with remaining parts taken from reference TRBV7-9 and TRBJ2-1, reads DTGVSQNPRHKITKRGQNVTFRCDPISEHNRLYWYRQTLGQGPEFLTYFQNEAQLEKSRLLSDRFSAERPKGSFSTLEIQRTEQGDSAMYLCASSPPGLLYNEQFFGPGTRLTVL.

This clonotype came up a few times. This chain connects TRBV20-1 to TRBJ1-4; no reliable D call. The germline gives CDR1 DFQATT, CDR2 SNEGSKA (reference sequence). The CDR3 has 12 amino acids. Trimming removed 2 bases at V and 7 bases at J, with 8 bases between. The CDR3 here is CSARPRAEKLFF. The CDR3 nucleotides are TGCAGTGCTAGACCGCGGGCTGAAAAACTGTTTTTT.

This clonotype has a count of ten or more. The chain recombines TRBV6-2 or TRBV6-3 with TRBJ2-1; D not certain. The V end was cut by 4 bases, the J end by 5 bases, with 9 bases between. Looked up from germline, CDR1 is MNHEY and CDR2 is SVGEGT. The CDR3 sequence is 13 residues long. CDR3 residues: CASSSGPDNEQFF. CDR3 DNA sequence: TGTGCCAGCAGTTCTGGACCCGACAATGAGCAGTTCTTC.

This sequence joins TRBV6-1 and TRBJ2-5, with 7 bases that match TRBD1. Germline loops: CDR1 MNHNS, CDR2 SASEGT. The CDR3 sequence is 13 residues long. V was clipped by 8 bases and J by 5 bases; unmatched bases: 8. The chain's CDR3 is CASRRGILETQYF. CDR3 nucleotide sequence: TGTGCCAGCCGCAGGGGGATTCTGGAGACCCAGTACTTC.

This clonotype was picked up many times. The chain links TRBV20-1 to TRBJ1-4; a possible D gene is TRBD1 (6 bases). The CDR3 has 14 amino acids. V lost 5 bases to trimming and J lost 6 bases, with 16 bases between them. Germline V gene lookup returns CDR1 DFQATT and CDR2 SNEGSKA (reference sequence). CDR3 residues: CSAPDRDTYEKLFF. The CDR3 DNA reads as TGCAGTGCTCCTGACCGGGACACTTATGAAAAACTGTTTTTT.

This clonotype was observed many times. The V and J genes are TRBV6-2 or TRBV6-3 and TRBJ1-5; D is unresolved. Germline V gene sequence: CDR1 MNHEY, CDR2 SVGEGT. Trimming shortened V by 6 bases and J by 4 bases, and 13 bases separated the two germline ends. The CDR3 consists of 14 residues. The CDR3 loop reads CASRSPGQNQPQHF. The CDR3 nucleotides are TGTGCCAGCAGGTCCCCGGGCCAAAATCAGCCCCAGCATTTT.